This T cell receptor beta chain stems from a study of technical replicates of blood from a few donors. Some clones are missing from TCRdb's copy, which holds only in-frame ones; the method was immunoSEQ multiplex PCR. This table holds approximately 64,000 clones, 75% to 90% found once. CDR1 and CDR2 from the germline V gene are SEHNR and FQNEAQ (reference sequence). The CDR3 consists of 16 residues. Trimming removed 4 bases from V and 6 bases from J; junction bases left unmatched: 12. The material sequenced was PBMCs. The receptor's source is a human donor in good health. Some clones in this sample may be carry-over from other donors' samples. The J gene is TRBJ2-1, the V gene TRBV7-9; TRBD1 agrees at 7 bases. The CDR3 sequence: CASSSRQGSRINEQFF. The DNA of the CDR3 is TGTGCCAGCAGCTCACGACAGGGAAGTAGGATCAATGAGCAGTTCTTC.